This is a list of T cell receptor beta chains from one sample in a study of T cell responses to AZD1222 COVID-19 vaccine. Profiling relied on immunoSEQ multiplex PCR, and the TCRdb table lists in-frame clones only, not all of them. Of around 170,000 clones listed, roughly 88% are singletons. This specimen was peripheral blood, taken on day 0 of AZD1222 vaccination. The receptors were gathered from an adult in good health. Both conserved end residues are part of each CDR3. D genes are given only for firm matches. Clone size is shown for a subset of rows, as once, few, many or a class of expanded clone.

V: TRBV29-1
D: -
J: TRBJ1-2
size: many
DNA: TGCAGCGTTGAGCGGGGCCTGGGGTATGGCTACACCTTC
CDR3: CSVERGLGYGYTF

V: TRBV19
D: TRBD1
J: TRBJ1-2
size: -
DNA: TGTGCCAGTAGTATCTCCACCGGGACAGGGACGCGGGACTATGGCTACACCTTC
CDR3: CASSISTGTGTRDYGYTF

V: TRBV10-1
D: -
J: TRBJ1-3
size: -
DNA: TGCGCCAGCAGTGAAAACCCCGCAGGGGCGGGAAACACCATATATTTT
CDR3: CASSENPAGAGNTIYF

V: TRBV4-2
D: -
J: TRBJ1-3
size: few
DNA: TGTGCCAGCAGCCAAGCGGGGGGGCGCAACACCATATATTTT
CDR3: CASSQAGGRNTIYF

V: TRBV29-1
D: TRBD1
J: TRBJ1-1
size: -
DNA: TGCAGCGTCGGAAGGGGACAGTTGAACACTGAAGCTTTCTTT
CDR3: CSVGRGQLNTEAFF

V: TRBV6-5
D: -
J: TRBJ2-2
size: -
DNA: TGTGCCAGCAGTTACTCGATGCTGGGGGCCACCGGGGAGCTGTTTTTT
CDR3: CASSYSMLGATGELFF

V: TRBV7-9
D: TRBD1
J: TRBJ1-1
size: -
DNA: TGTGCCAGCAGCGACAGGGGGGTAGGCACTGAAGCTTTCTTT
CDR3: CASSDRGVGTEAFF

V: TRBV6-2/TRBV6-3
D: -
J: TRBJ1-3
size: -
DNA: TGTGCCAGCAGCCTCCTTAGGGGTGGAAACACCATATATTTT
CDR3: CASSLLRGGNTIYF

V: TRBV5-6
D: -
J: TRBJ2-5
size: -
DNA: TGTGCCAGCAGCTTGGAACGCTTGCAAGAGACCCAGTACTTC
CDR3: CASSLERLQETQYF

V: TRBV28
D: -
J: TRBJ1-5
size: once
DNA: TGTGCCAGCAGTGTCCAAGGATGGGGCCATCAGCCCCAGCATTTT
CDR3: CASSVQGWGHQPQHF

V: TRBV27
D: -
J: TRBJ2-2
size: -
DNA: TGTGCCAGCAGTTTATTCGCCGGGGAGCTGTTTTTT
CDR3: CASSLFAGELFF

V: TRBV5-4
D: -
J: TRBJ2-3
size: once
DNA: TGTGCCAGCAGGGGGGGGCTGGGCACAGATACGCAGTATTTT
CDR3: CASRGGLGTDTQYF

V: TRBV16
D: TRBD1
J: TRBJ1-6
size: -
DNA: TGTGCCAGCAGCCAAGACAGGGGAGGACCCCTCCACTTT
CDR3: CASSQDRGGPLHF

V: TRBV18
D: -
J: TRBJ1-3
size: -
DNA: TGTGCCAGCTCTCCCGACCAGGGTGGAAACACCATATATTTT
CDR3: CASSPDQGGNTIYF

V: TRBV27
D: TRBD1
J: TRBJ1-2
size: -
DNA: TGTGCCAGCAGTTTATCGACCCCGGACAGGGGGCCCTGGGGGTATGGCTACACCTTC
CDR3: CASSLSTPDRGPWGYGYTF

V: TRBV9
D: TRBD1
J: TRBJ2-7
size: -
DNA: TGTGCCAGCAGCGTTGGGGGACAGGGTGGCGAGCAGTACTTC
CDR3: CASSVGGQGGEQYF

V: TRBV2
D: -
J: TRBJ1-6
size: -
DNA: TGTGCCGGCAACGGACAGCTTTTTGGACCCCTCCACTTT
CDR3: CAGNGQLFGPLHF

V: TRBV29-1
D: TRBD2
J: TRBJ2-5
size: -
DNA: TGCAGCGTTGACGGGGGGGCCGGTGAGACCCAGTACTTC
CDR3: CSVDGGAGETQYF

V: TRBV9
D: -
J: TRBJ1-2
size: -
DNA: TGTGCCAGCAGCGTAGGGCAGGGCAACTATGGCTACACCTTC
CDR3: CASSVGQGNYGYTF

V: TRBV7-2
D: -
J: TRBJ2-2
size: -
DNA: TGTGCCAGCAGCTTAGCGAGGCAGATAAACACCGGGAAGCTGTTTTTT
CDR3: CASSLARQINTGKLFF

V: TRBV27
D: -
J: TRBJ2-4
size: -
DNA: TGTGCCAGCAGTTCATACCGGGACATAGCCAAAAACATTCAGTACTTC
CDR3: CASSSYRDIAKNIQYF

V: TRBV11-3
D: -
J: TRBJ2-1
size: -
DNA: TGTGCCAGCAGCTTAGATACGGGGAAATACAATGAGCAGTTCTTC
CDR3: CASSLDTGKYNEQFF

V: TRBV7-3
D: -
J: TRBJ2-2
size: -
DNA: TGTGCCAGCAGCTTTTTATCCGGGGCCGGGGAGCTGTTTTTT
CDR3: CASSFLSGAGELFF

V: TRBV2
D: TRBD2
J: TRBJ2-3
size: -
DNA: TGTGCCAGCAGTACCCTAGCGGGAGGGCGAGATACGCAGTATTTT
CDR3: CASSTLAGGRDTQYF

V: TRBV2
D: -
J: TRBJ2-5
size: -
DNA: TGTGCCAGCAGTGGGGGGGCCGAAGAGACCCAGTACTTC
CDR3: CASSGGAEETQYF

V: TRBV28
D: -
J: TRBJ2-5
size: -
DNA: TGTGCCAGCAGCTCGGTCGGCGAGACCCAGTACTTC
CDR3: CASSSVGETQYF

V: TRBV19
D: TRBD2
J: TRBJ2-1
size: -
DNA: TGTGCCAGTCGCCCCGATCTAATAGCGGGGGCCTACAATGAGCAGTTCTTC
CDR3: CASRPDLIAGAYNEQFF

V: TRBV19
D: -
J: TRBJ2-2
size: once
DNA: TGTGCCAGTAGTAGGGGGGCCCCCCCGAACACCGGGGAGCTGTTTTTT
CDR3: CASSRGAPPNTGELFF

V: TRBV11-3
D: TRBD1
J: TRBJ1-1
size: -
DNA: TGTGCCAGCAGCGCTGGACAGGGGATGAACACTGAAGCTTTCTTT
CDR3: CASSAGQGMNTEAFF

V: TRBV12-5
D: TRBD2
J: TRBJ2-1
size: -
DNA: TGTGCTTGTGGTTTGGGGGCGGGGGGCGGGAGAGGTAATGAGCAGTTCTTC
CDR3: CACGLGAGGGRGNEQFF

V: TRBV24-1
D: TRBD2
J: TRBJ2-1
size: -
DNA: TGTGCCACCAGTGACGTAGCGGGAGGGCCGGGAAATGAGCAGTTCTTC
CDR3: CATSDVAGGPGNEQFF

V: TRBV9
D: -
J: TRBJ1-1
size: once
DNA: TGTGCCAGCAGCGTCGGGGGCTGGAACACTGAAGCTTTCTTT
CDR3: CASSVGGWNTEAFF

V: TRBV15
D: -
J: TRBJ2-7
size: -
DNA: TGTGCCACCAGCAGAGATGGGGGGATTTTATCCTACGAGCAGTACTTC
CDR3: CATSRDGGILSYEQYF

V: TRBV6-5
D: TRBD1
J: TRBJ2-2
size: -
DNA: TGTGCCAGCAGGGGACAGGTTAGCACCGGGGAGCTGTTTTTT
CDR3: CASRGQVSTGELFF

V: TRBV10-2
D: TRBD2
J: TRBJ2-3
size: -
DNA: TGCGCCAGCAGCCCTAGCGGGAGGACAGATACGCAGTATTTT
CDR3: CASSPSGRTDTQYF

V: TRBV27
D: TRBD1
J: TRBJ2-7
size: -
DNA: TGTGCCAGCAGCCTCGCCGGGACAGGCTACGAGCAGTACTTC
CDR3: CASSLAGTGYEQYF

V: TRBV7-8
D: -
J: TRBJ2-3
size: -
DNA: TGTGCCAGCAGCTTAGGACAGGGGAGGGCTGCAGATACGCAGTATTTT
CDR3: CASSLGQGRAADTQYF

V: TRBV21-1
D: -
J: TRBJ2-1
size: -
DNA: TGTGCCAGCAGCAAAGCGGGCGCACGCAGTTGGATTTCAAGATACAATGAGCAGTTCTTC
CDR3: CASSKAGARSWISRYNEQFF

V: TRBV5-4
D: -
J: TRBJ2-2
size: -
DNA: TGTGCCAGCAGCCCCGGGGTGGGCTTGGTCGCCGGGGAGCTGTTTTTT
CDR3: CASSPGVGLVAGELFF

V: TRBV27
D: -
J: TRBJ1-3
size: -
DNA: TGTGCCAGCAGGAGGGAGGGCCCCGGCTCTGGAAACACCATATATTTT
CDR3: CASRREGPGSGNTIYF

V: TRBV6-5
D: TRBD1
J: TRBJ1-1
size: -
DNA: TGTGCCAGCAGTATAATGGACAGGGTGACTGAAGCTTTCTTT
CDR3: CASSIMDRVTEAFF

V: TRBV27
D: -
J: TRBJ1-1
size: -
DNA: TGTGCCAGCAGTCAGACGGGCACTGAAGCTTTCTTT
CDR3: CASSQTGTEAFF

V: TRBV11-2
D: -
J: TRBJ2-7
size: -
DNA: TGTGCCAGCAGCTTAGTTTTCGGGAACTACGAGCAGTACTTC
CDR3: CASSLVFGNYEQYF

V: TRBV6-4
D: TRBD2
J: TRBJ2-1
size: -
DNA: TGTGCCAGCAGTCTAGCGGGAGGTTACAATGAGCAGTTCTTC
CDR3: CASSLAGGYNEQFF

V: TRBV5-1
D: TRBD1
J: TRBJ1-6
size: -
DNA: TGCGCCAGCAGCGCGCAGGGGGCTGGAAATTCACCCCTCCACTTT
CDR3: CASSAQGAGNSPLHF

V: TRBV18
D: -
J: TRBJ2-7
size: -
DNA: TGTGCCAGCTCACCCCGGGACCGTTTCTCCTACGAGCAGTACTTC
CDR3: CASSPRDRFSYEQYF

V: TRBV28
D: -
J: TRBJ2-2
size: -
DNA: TGTGCCAGCAGTTTATGGGGAACCGGGGAGCTGTTTTTT
CDR3: CASSLWGTGELFF

V: TRBV19
D: -
J: TRBJ2-2
size: -
DNA: TGTGCCAGTAGTACCACAGGGTTGGGGGGGGAGCTGTTTTTT
CDR3: CASSTTGLGGELFF

V: TRBV7-9
D: TRBD2
J: TRBJ2-7
size: -
DNA: TGTGCCAGCAGCTCACCAGCGGGGGGCCCGTACGAGCAGTACTTC
CDR3: CASSSPAGGPYEQYF

V: TRBV3-1/TRBV3-2
D: -
J: TRBJ1-6
size: -
DNA: TGTGCCAGCAGCCAAGACGGCCAGACAAATTCACCCCTCCACTTT
CDR3: CASSQDGQTNSPLHF